Each of the 3 T cell receptor beta chains below was sequenced from the same sample in a study of beta chain features in type 1 diabetes. Broader study findings: Shortening that was moderate but significant affected the TCRB CDR3s of Type 1 diabetes patients in all four CD4+ subsets.

These receptors lack a known antigen. Every isolated RNA sample was fully reverse transcribed, so sequencing captured expressed TCRB transcripts. Assay used: immunoSEQ multiplex PCR; TCRdb lists only in-frame clones, some missing. There are 250,000 or so clones in the sample; roughly 14% occur only once, and 0.015% to 0.02% lies in the top ten. The sequencing sample was made of naive CD4+ T cells from blood. These receptors were collected from a man aged 30 to 45 with type 1 diabetes.

This clone was seen a few times. The V call is TRBV29-1, the J call TRBJ1-1; D call uncertain. The CDR3 consists of 11 residues. Germline CDR1 reads SQVTM; CDR2 reads ANQGSEA. Trimming shortened V by 6 bases and J by 3 bases, and 8 bases separated the two germline ends. Here the CDR3 reads CSVQEDTEAFF. In nucleotides, the CDR3 is TGCAGCGTACAAGAGGACACTGAAGCTTTCTTT.

The chain employs TRBV5-1 and TRBJ2-3; TRBD1 agrees at 9 bases. The CDR3 length is 14 residues. CDR1 and CDR2 (germline): SGHRS, YFSETQ. V was clipped by 4 bases and J by 4 bases; unmatched bases: 4. In DNA form, the CDR3 reads TGCGCCAGCAGCGCGACAGGGGGACCAGATACGCAGTATTTT. Protein product: CASSATGGPDTQYF.

This clone was seen a handful of times. The rearrangement joins TRBV10-3 to TRBJ1-5; D remains unclear. Germline-derived CDR1 and CDR2 are ENHRY and SYGVKD. The V end was cut by 0 bases, the J end by 7 bases, with 7 bases between. CDR3 size: 13 residues. CDR3 region: CAISESMGQPQHF. The CDR3 nucleotides are TGTGCCATCAGTGAGTCAATGGGCCAGCCCCAGCATTTT.